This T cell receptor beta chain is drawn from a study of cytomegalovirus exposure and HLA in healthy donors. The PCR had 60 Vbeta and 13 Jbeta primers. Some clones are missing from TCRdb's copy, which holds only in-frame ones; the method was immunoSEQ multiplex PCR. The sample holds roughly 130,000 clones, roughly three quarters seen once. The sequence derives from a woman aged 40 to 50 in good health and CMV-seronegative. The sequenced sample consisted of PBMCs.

CDR3 region: CAWRQLEDSGNTIYF. In DNA, the CDR3 is TGTGCCTGGAGACAGTTAGAAGACTCTGGAAACACCATATATTTT. The chain uses TRBV30 and TRBJ1-3; no firm D call. The germline gives CDR1 GTSNPN, CDR2 SVGIG (reference sequence). V was cut by 3 bases and J by 0 bases, with 12 bases left in between. This CDR3 is 15 amino acids long.